This T cell receptor beta chain is from a study of shared clonotypes between healthy human individuals. About the research overall: Donors consisted of two women and three men between 18 and 49.

The protocol was immunoSEQ multiplex PCR, while the TCRdb copy is restricted to in-frame clones and leaves out a portion. The sample holds around 440,000 clones; roughly 80% are singletons and the top ten take approximately 12%. From germline, CDR1 is MRHNA and CDR2 SNTAGT. V was pared by 5 bases and J by 1 base, with 15 bases between. The length of the CDR3 is 16 residues. The chain has TRBV6-4 and TRBJ2-1, with D tentatively TRBD2 (5 bases). This TCR was recovered from a woman aged 35 to 49 in good health. Some clones in this sample may be carry-over from other donors' samples. The sequenced material came from PBMCs. The CDR3 DNA is TGTGCCAGCAGTTACCCTCACGGAGGTTCCTACAATGAGCAGTTCTTC. Encoded protein: CASSYPHGGSYNEQFF.